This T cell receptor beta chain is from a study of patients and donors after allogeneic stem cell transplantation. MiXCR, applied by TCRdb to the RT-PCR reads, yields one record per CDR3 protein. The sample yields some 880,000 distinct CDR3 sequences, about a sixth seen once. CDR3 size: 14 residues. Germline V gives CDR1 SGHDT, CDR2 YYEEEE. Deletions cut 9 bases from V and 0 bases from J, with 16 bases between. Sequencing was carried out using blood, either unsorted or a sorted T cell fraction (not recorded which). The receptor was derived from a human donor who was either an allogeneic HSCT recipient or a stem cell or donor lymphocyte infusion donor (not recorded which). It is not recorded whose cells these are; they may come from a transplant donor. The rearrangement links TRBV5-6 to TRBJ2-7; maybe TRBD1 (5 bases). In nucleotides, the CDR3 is TGTGCCAACTTAACAGGCCTCTCCTCCTACGAGCAGTACTTC. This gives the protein CANLTGLSSYEQYF.